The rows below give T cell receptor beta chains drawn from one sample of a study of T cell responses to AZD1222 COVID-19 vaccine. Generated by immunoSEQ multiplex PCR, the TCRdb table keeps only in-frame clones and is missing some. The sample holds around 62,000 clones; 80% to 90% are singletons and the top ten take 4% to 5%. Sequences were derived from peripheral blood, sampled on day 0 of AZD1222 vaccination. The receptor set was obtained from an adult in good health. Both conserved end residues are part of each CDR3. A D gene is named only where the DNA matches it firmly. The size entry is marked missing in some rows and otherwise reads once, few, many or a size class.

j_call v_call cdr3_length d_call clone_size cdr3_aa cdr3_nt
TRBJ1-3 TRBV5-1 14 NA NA CASSLGPDGNTIYF TGCGCCAGCAGCTTGGGCCCTGACGGAAACACCATATATTTT
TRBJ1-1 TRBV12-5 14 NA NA CASGEPRGRTEAFF TGTGCTAGTGGAGAACCGCGTGGCAGGACTGAAGCTTTCTTT
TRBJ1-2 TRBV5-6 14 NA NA CASSLGQVPYGYTF TGTGCCAGCAGCTTGGGACAGGTCCCTTATGGCTACACCTTC
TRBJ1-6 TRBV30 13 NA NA CAWSPGSHSPLHF TGTGCCTGGAGCCCAGGGTCCCATTCACCCCTCCACTTT
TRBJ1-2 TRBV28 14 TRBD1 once CASSSEGQGVGYTF TGTGCCAGCAGTTCTGAGGGACAGGGAGTTGGCTACACCTTC
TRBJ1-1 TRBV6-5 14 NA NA CASSYGQLNTEAFF TGTGCCAGCAGTTACGGTCAGTTGAACACTGAAGCTTTCTTT
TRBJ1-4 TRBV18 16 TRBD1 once CASSTGTVSTNEKLFF TGTGCCAGCTCAACGGGGACAGTTTCAACTAATGAAAAACTGTTTTTT
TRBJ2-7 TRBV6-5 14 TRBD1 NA CASSTGTGPYEQYF TGTGCCAGCAGCACCGGGACAGGGCCCTACGAGCAGTACTTC
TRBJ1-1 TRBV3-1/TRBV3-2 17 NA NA CASSQDQFRGGGTEAFF TGTGCCAGCAGCCAAGATCAATTCCGGGGAGGCGGCACTGAAGCTTTCTTT
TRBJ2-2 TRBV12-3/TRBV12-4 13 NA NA CASSGRVPGELFF TGTGCCAGCAGTGGCAGGGTTCCCGGGGAGCTGTTTTTT
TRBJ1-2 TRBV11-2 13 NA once CASSLGRNYGYTF TGTGCCAGCAGCCTGGGACGGAACTATGGCTACACCTTC
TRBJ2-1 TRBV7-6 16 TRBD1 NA CASSRSSGTGGNEQFF TGTGCCAGCAGCCGGAGCTCGGGGACAGGAGGCAATGAGCAGTTCTTC
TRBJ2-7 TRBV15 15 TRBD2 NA CATSEGLAASYEQYF TGTGCCACCAGCGAGGGACTAGCGGCCTCCTACGAGCAGTACTTC
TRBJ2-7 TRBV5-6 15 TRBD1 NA CASSVKGQASYEQYF TGTGCCAGCAGCGTAAAAGGACAGGCTTCCTACGAGCAGTACTTC
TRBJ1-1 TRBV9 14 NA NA CASSVGTGRAEAFF TGTGCCAGCAGCGTTGGGACGGGGAGAGCTGAAGCTTTCTTT
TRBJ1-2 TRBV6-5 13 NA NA CASSYVGRYGYTF TGTGCCAGCAGTTACGTGGGCCGCTATGGCTACACCTTC
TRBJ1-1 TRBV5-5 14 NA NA CASSLGPRNTEAFF TGTGCCAGCAGCTTGGGCCCGAGAAACACTGAAGCTTTCTTT
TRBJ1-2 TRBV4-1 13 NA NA CASSPTAAVVYTF TGCGCCAGCAGCCCAACAGCTGCGGTGGTTTACACCTTC
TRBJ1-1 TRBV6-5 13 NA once CASSLTEGTEAFF TGTGCCAGCAGTTTGACCGAGGGGACTGAAGCTTTCTTT
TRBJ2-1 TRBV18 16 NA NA CASSPIRTERGYEQFF TGTGCCAGCTCACCAATCCGGACAGAGAGGGGCTATGAGCAGTTCTTC
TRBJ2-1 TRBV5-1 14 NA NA CASSLASATNEQFF TGCGCCAGCAGCTTGGCTTCGGCAACCAATGAGCAGTTCTTC
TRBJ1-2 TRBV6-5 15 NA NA CASSYSGPGNYGYTF TGTGCCAGCAGTTACTCTGGACCGGGTAACTATGGCTACACCTTC
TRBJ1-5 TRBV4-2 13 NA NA CASSQDHIQPQHF TGTGCCAGCAGCCAAGATCATATTCAGCCCCAGCATTTT
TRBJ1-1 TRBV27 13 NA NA CASSFGTNTEAFF TGTGCCAGCAGTTTCGGGACGAACACTGAAGCTTTCTTT
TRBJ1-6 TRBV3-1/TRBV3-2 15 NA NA CASSQDGSYNSPLHF TGTGCCAGCAGCCAAGATGGCTCCTATAATTCACCCCTCCACTTT
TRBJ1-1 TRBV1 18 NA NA CTSSQEGARVLWNTEAFF TGCACCAGCAGCCAAGAGGGCGCCAGGGTTCTATGGAACACTGAAGCTTTCTTT
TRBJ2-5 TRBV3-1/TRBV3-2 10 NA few CASSQETQYF TGTGCCAGCAGCCAGGAGACCCAGTACTTC
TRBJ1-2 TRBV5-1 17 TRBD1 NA CASSPTGQGMGDYGYTF TGCGCCAGCAGCCCGACGGGACAGGGTATGGGGGACTATGGCTACACCTTC
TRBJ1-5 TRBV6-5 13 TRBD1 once CASSFDRGRPQHF TGTGCCAGCAGTTTCGACAGGGGGCGTCCCCAGCATTTT
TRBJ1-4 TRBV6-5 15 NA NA CASSYNRGGNEKLFF TGTGCCAGCAGTTATAACCGGGGGGGTAATGAAAAACTGTTTTTT
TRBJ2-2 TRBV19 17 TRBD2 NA CASSRPSGGARIGELFF TGTGCCAGTAGCCGCCCGAGCGGGGGGGCTAGAATCGGGGAGCTGTTTTTT
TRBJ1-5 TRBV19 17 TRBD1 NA CASSQGQGRGPNQPQHF TGTGCCAGTAGTCAGGGACAGGGGAGAGGGCCTAATCAGCCCCAGCATTTT
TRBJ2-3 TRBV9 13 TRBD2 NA CASSVGAGGPLEF TGTGCCAGCAGCGTAGGGGCGGGGGGGCCGTTGGAATTT
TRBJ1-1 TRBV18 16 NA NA CASSPSEWDGNTEAFF TGTGCCAGCTCACCGTCGGAGTGGGATGGGAACACTGAAGCTTTCTTT
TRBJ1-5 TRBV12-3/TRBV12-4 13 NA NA CASNPDGGQPQHF TGTGCCAGCAACCCGGACGGGGGGCAGCCCCAGCATTTT
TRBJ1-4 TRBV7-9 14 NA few CASSITATNEKLFF TGTGCCAGCAGCATCACTGCAACTAATGAAAAACTGTTTTTT
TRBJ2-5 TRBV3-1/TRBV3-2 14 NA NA CASSPGTLQETQYF TGTGCCAGCAGCCCGGGGACTTTGCAAGAGACCCAGTACTTC
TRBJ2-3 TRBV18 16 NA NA CASSPIGTLSTDTQYF TGTGCCAGCTCACCAATAGGGACCCTAAGCACAGATACGCAGTATTTT
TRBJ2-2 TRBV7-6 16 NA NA CASSLDGATNTGELFF TGTGCCAGCAGCTTAGACGGCGCTACGAACACCGGGGAGCTGTTTTTT
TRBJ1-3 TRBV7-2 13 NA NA CASSLGSGNTIYF TGTGCCAGCAGCTTAGGATCTGGAAACACCATATATTTT
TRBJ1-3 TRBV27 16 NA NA CASSLNPPVSGNTIYF TGTGCCAGCAGTTTAAACCCACCCGTCTCTGGAAACACCATATATTTT
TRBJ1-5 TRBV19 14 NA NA CASSIVGINQPQHF TGTGCCAGTAGTATAGTGGGCATCAATCAGCCCCAGCATTTT
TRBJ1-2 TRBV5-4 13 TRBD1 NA CASSQDRDYGYTF TGTGCCAGCAGCCAGGACAGGGACTATGGCTACACCTTC